These T cell receptor beta chains were read from a single sample in a study of blood T cells in healthy people across ages. One entry per CDR3 protein results from TCRdb running MiXCR on the 5' RACE reads. The top ten clones hold 22% of a sample with about 720,000 distinct CDR3 sequences, 22% of them seen once. Sequencing was performed on blood. These receptors came from a man in his sixties or seventies in good health. The CDR3 runs from the conserved cysteine through the conserved F or W. The D gene is left open where the match is weak. Expanded clones are given a class, and other clones once, few, many or no size at all.

J: TRBJ2-2
V: TRBV10-3
size: many
D: NA
CDR3: CAITLGTGGELFF
DNA: TGTGCCATCACCCTGGGGACGGGAGGGGAGCTGTTTTTT

J: TRBJ2-7
V: TRBV5-1
size: few
D: TRBD1
CDR3: CASSVRQGLDEQYF
DNA: TGCGCCAGCAGCGTCCGACAGGGATTGGACGAGCAGTACTTC

J: TRBJ2-1
V: TRBV6-5
size: few
D: NA
CDR3: CASGRSHYNEQFF
DNA: TGTGCCAGCGGGAGGTCCCACTACAATGAGCAGTTCTTC

J: TRBJ2-7
V: TRBV5-1
size: few
D: NA
CDR3: CASSLGNMVGMVYEQYF
DNA: TGCGCCAGCAGCTTGGGGAACATGGTTGGAATGGTCTACGAGCAGTACTTC

J: TRBJ1-2
V: TRBV7-9
size: NA
D: NA
CDR3: CASSLGGQDGYTF
DNA: TGTGCCAGCAGCTTGGGGGGCCAGGATGGCTACACCTTC

J: TRBJ2-5
V: TRBV9
size: NA
D: NA
CDR3: CASSPEGGFETQYF
DNA: TGTGCCAGCAGTCCAGAGGGGGGTTTCGAGACCCAGTACTTC

J: TRBJ2-7
V: TRBV27
size: few
D: TRBD1
CDR3: CASSPARQGPAHEQYF
DNA: TGTGCCAGCAGTCCAGCCCGACAGGGACCCGCCCACGAGCAGTACTTC

J: TRBJ2-5
V: TRBV18
size: few
D: TRBD1
CDR3: CASSHPRQGQETQYF
DNA: TGTGCCAGCTCCCACCCGAGACAGGGACAAGAGACCCAGTACTTC

J: TRBJ2-1
V: TRBV7-2
size: few
D: NA
CDR3: CASSLAGPLVEQFF
DNA: TGTGCCAGCAGCTTAGCGGGACCCTTGGTTGAGCAGTTCTTC

J: TRBJ1-4
V: TRBV2
size: NA
D: NA
CDR3: CASSDEQGIGKLFF
DNA: TGTGCCAGCAGTGACGAGCAGGGTATTGGAAAACTGTTTTTT